The 31 T cell receptor beta chains listed next were all sequenced from one sample in a study of PD-L1 blockade in urothelial cancer. Sequenced by immunoSEQ multiplex PCR; TCRdb stores in-frame clones only, minus some. The table includes under 80,000 clones, about four fifths detected once. Sample time point: pretreatment peripheral blood. Sample: PBMCs, taken around atezolizumab (anti-PD-L1) treatment. These receptors were taken from a man in his sixties or seventies with urothelial cancer.

The V call is TRBV5-5, the J call TRBJ2-1; 7 nucleotides line up with TRBD1. Trimming removed 5 bases from V and 1 base from J; junction bases left unmatched: 9. The germline V gene has CDR1 SGHKS and CDR2 YYEKEE (reference sequence). The CDR3 covers 16 residues. CDR3 loop: CASRHQTGFSYNEQFF. The CDR3 DNA follows: TGTGCCAGCAGACACCAGACAGGGTTTTCCTACAATGAGCAGTTCTTC.

The chain joins TRBV5-1 to TRBJ2-7; 7 bases map to TRBD1. This CDR3 has 12 amino acids. J gave up 5 bases and V 1 base, and 0 bases lay outside the gene matches. The germline V gene encodes CDR1 SGHRS and CDR2 YFSETQ. The CDR3 DNA follows: TGCGCCAGCAGCTTGACAGGGGACGAGCAGTACTTC. Encoded protein: CASSLTGDEQYF.

This chain links TRBV7-6 with TRBJ2-5, with 8 bases identical to TRBD1. Germline V gene lookup returns CDR1 SGHVS and CDR2 FNYEAQ. The CDR3 consists of 16 residues. J was trimmed by 2 bases and V by 4 bases; bases with no gene match: 9. This chain's CDR3 is CASSSGQGRGQETQYF. The DNA of the CDR3 is TGTGCCAGCAGCTCCGGACAGGGACGGGGTCAAGAGACCCAGTACTTC.

The J gene is TRBJ1-1, the V gene TRBV19; TRBD1 is a possible D gene (5 bases). The CDR3 loop spans 13 amino acids. Trimming removed 5 bases from V and 2 bases from J, with 9 bases in between. Germline V gene data show CDR1 as LNHDA and CDR2 as SQIVND (reference sequence). For the CDR3, the DNA is TGTGCCAGTAGTGGGGCGGGAAACACTGAAGCTTTCTTT. Protein product: CASSGAGNTEAFF.

This CDR3 is CASSASLAGGNEQFF. CDR3 DNA: TGTGCCAGCAGCGCGTCACTAGCGGGGGGCAATGAGCAGTTCTTC. The rearrangement uses TRBV5-4 and TRBJ2-1; TRBD2 aligns across 12 bases. The V gene's germline CDR1 is SGHNT and CDR2 YYREEE (reference sequence). The CDR3 contains 15 residues. V lost 4 bases to trimming and J lost 6 bases; unmatched junction nucleotides: 5.

The chain carries TRBV5-6 and TRBJ2-2; TRBD2 agrees at 10 bases. Per the germline V gene, CDR1 is SGHDT and CDR2 is YYEEEE. This CDR3 spans 15 amino acids. Germline trimming cut 5 bases from V and 6 bases from J; bases unmatched to any gene: 7. Written as DNA, the CDR3 is TGTGCCAGCAGAGGCCTAGCGGGAGAGGCCGGGGAGCTGTTTTTT. Translation: CASRGLAGEAGELFF.

The CDR3 nucleotides read TGTGCCAGCAGCCAAGACACCGGGGGAGTGTCAAATGAGCAGTTCTTC. Its translation: CASSQDTGGVSNEQFF. J is TRBJ2-1 and V is TRBV4-2; TRBD2 is a possible D gene (6 bases). V was pared by 0 bases and J by 7 bases, with 16 bases between. Germline CDR1 LGHNA, CDR2 YNFKEQ. The CDR3 has 16 residues.

This chain uses TRBV25-1 with TRBJ1-1; a possible D gene is TRBD1 (6 bases). Trimming took 2 bases from V and 7 from J, leaving 8 bases between them. Per the germline V gene, CDR1 is MGHDK and CDR2 is SYGVNS. This CDR3 contains 12 residues. The CDR3 spells CASSEGGGEAFF. CDR3 sequence (DNA): TGTGCCAGCAGTGAAGGGGGCGGTGAAGCTTTCTTT.

This clone was recorded a few times. CDR3 region: CASSERQGANSPLHF. The DNA of the CDR3 is TGTGCCAGCAGTGAAAGGCAGGGGGCTAATTCACCCCTCCACTTT. V usage is TRBV2 and J usage is TRBJ1-6, with 8 nucleotides matching TRBD1. Germline V gene sequence: CDR1 SNHLY, CDR2 FYNNEI. Trimming cost V 2 bases and J 6 bases; bases outside gene matches: 3. The length of the CDR3 is 15 residues.

This CDR3 is CASSQAYEQYF. The CDR3 bases are TGTGCCAGCAGTCAGGCCTACGAGCAGTACTTC. The rearrangement links TRBV2 to TRBJ2-7; no firm D call. This CDR3 contains 11 residues. V lost 5 bases to trimming and J lost 2 bases, with 4 bases between them. CDR1 SNHLY and CDR2 FYNNEI come from the germline V gene.

The rearrangement uses TRBV14 and TRBJ1-2; D might be TRBD1 (5 bases). V dropped 0 bases and J dropped 8 bases, with 10 bases sitting between them. The CDR3 runs to 13 residues. Germline assignment: CDR1 SGHDN and CDR2 FVKESK. The DNA for the CDR3 is TGTGCCAGCAGCCAAGATCCAAGGGGCGGCTACACCTTC. Amino acids: CASSQDPRGGYTF.

This clone came up a few times. The rearrangement links TRBV30 to TRBJ1-2; 8 bases fit TRBD1. The V gene's germline CDR1 is GTSNPN and CDR2 SVGIG (reference sequence). V was pared by 2 bases and J by 7 bases, with 9 bases of the junction left unmatched. The CDR3 runs 14 residues. CDR3 sequence reads: CAWSRLAGGVGYTF. The CDR3 bases are TGTGCCTGGAGTAGGTTAGCAGGGGGCGTTGGCTACACCTTC.

This clone was counted only a few times. The chain uses TRBV2 and TRBJ2-7; perhaps TRBD1 as D (6 bases). V shed 9 bases and J shed 6 bases, with 15 bases lying between them. This CDR3 has 12 residues. Germline CDR1 SNHLY, CDR2 FYNNEI. The CDR3 nucleotides read TGTGCCAGTAGCGACAGGTTTGGCGAGCAGTACTTC. It is translated as CASSDRFGEQYF. The full variable domain, in which reference TRBV2 and TRBJ2-7 provide the parts outside the CDR3, is EPEVTQTPSHQVTQMGQEVILRCVPISNHLYFYWYRQILGQKVEFLVSFYNNEISEKSEIFDDQFSVERPDGSNFTLKIRSTKLEDSAMYFCASSDRFGEQYFGPGTRLTVT.

This clone was found a few times. The V call is TRBV11-2, the J call TRBJ1-4; a possible D gene is TRBD1 (5 bases). The CDR3 extends over 16 amino acids. Trimming left V 3 bases short and J 7 bases short, with 18 bases between. Per the germline V gene, CDR1 is SGHAT and CDR2 is FQNNGV. Here the CDR3 reads CASSFTLREGGEKLFF. Written as DNA, the CDR3 is TGTGCCAGCAGCTTTACACTCAGGGAAGGTGGTGAAAAACTGTTTTTT.

The chain recombines TRBV4-2 with TRBJ1-2; maybe TRBD1 (5 bases). Germline V lookup: CDR1 LGHNA, CDR2 YNFKEQ. Trimming pared 4 bases from V and 8 bases from J, leaving 14 bases between. The CDR3 is 13 residues long. The CDR3 nucleotides read TGTGCCAGCAGCCTGGGGGACTTTCCGGGCTACACCTTC. It is translated as CASSLGDFPGYTF.

This clone came up once. The rearrangement links TRBV18 to TRBJ1-5, with unresolved D. V was clipped by 2 bases and J by 1 base, with 9 bases between them. The germline gives CDR1 KGHSH, CDR2 LQKENI. This CDR3 is 15 amino acids long. The CDR3 nucleotides are TGTGCCAGCTCACCAAATGTTCTGAGCAATCAGCCCCAGCATTTT. Protein sequence: CASSPNVLSNQPQHF.

The chain is built from TRBV5-1 and TRBJ2-1, with 8 bases that match TRBD2. Germline CDR1 SGHRS, CDR2 YFSETQ. The CDR3 covers 12 residues. The trim removed 4 bases at V and 8 bases at J, leaving 2 bases unmatched. The CDR3 nucleotides are TGCGCCAGCAGCCGGACTAGCCATGAGCAGTTCTTC. This translates into CASSRTSHEQFF.

J is TRBJ2-7 and V is TRBV9; 10 bases agree with TRBD1. Germline CDR1 is SGDLS and CDR2 is YYNGEE. Germline trimming cut 4 bases from V and 10 bases from J; bases unmatched to any gene: 14. The CDR3 is made up of 15 amino acids. The chain's CDR3 is CASSSGPTGGASQYF. For the CDR3, the DNA is TGTGCCAGCAGCTCTGGCCCGACAGGGGGCGCAAGTCAGTACTTC.

The J gene is TRBJ2-1, the V gene TRBV4-2, with 13 bases matching TRBD2. CDR1 is LGHNA and CDR2 is YNFKEQ in the germline V gene. CDR3 length: 18 residues. J lost 4 bases, V lost 4 bases, and 10 bases had no gene match. DNA for the CDR3: TGTGCCAGCAGCCTAACTAGCGGGAGGGCTTCAAGTTACAATGAGCAGTTCTTC. Translating gives CASSLTSGRASSYNEQFF.

The rearrangement joins TRBV28 to TRBJ2-7; 7 bases fit TRBD1. Trimming at V came to 4 bases and at J to 1 base, leaving 4 bases not matched to a gene. CDR3 size: 14 residues. CDR1 and CDR2 (germline): MDHEN, SYDVKM. CDR3 DNA sequence: TGTGCCAGCAGTTACAGGGGTTTTTCCTACGAGCAGTACTTC. It encodes CASSYRGFSYEQYF.

This clone was seen many times. The V gene is TRBV4-1, the J gene TRBJ2-7; 8 positions match TRBD1. CDR3 size: 15 residues. CDR1 is MGHRA and CDR2 is YSYEKL in the germline V gene. J gave up 2 bases and V 2 bases, and 5 bases lay outside the gene matches. This CDR3 reads CASSQLRGQTYEQYF. The CDR3, as DNA: TGCGCCAGCAGCCAACTCAGGGGGCAGACCTACGAGCAGTACTTC.

The rearrangement uses TRBV19 and TRBJ1-1, with a tentative D call TRBD1 (5 bases). Per germline, CDR1 LNHDA and CDR2 SQIVND (reference sequence). This CDR3 spans 14 amino acids. V was shortened by 1 base and J by 5 bases, with 11 bases between the two germline ends. CDR3 sequence: CASSIGGERTEAFF. The CDR3 nucleotides read TGTGCCAGTAGTATAGGGGGGGAGCGGACTGAAGCTTTCTTT.

This clone has only a few counts. The chain recombines TRBV9 with TRBJ2-2, with a possible D match to TRBD2 (5 bases). Per germline, CDR1 SGDLS and CDR2 YYNGEE. V was cut by 0 bases and J by 7 bases, with 13 bases left in between. The CDR3 sequence is 15 residues long. DNA for the CDR3: TGTGCCAGCAGCGTAGTAGCAGGAGGACGCGGGGAGCTGTTTTTT. This codes for CASSVVAGGRGELFF.

This clone came up once. V is TRBV28 and J is TRBJ1-2; the match to TRBD1 covers 7 bases. The CDR3 runs to 15 residues. V was pared by 7 bases and J by 3 bases, with 11 bases of the junction left unmatched. Germline V gene sequence: CDR1 MDHEN, CDR2 SYDVKM. The CDR3 nucleotides read TGTGCCAGCACCTCCACCCGACAGGGACACTATGGCTACACCTTC. It codes for CASTSTRQGHYGYTF.

This clone was picked up a small number of times. The genes are TRBV10-3 and TRBJ2-7; TRBD1 might be the D (5 bases). Germline CDR1 is ENHRY and CDR2 is SYGVKD. V gave up 3 bases and J gave up 3 bases, with 9 bases separating them. The CDR3 loop spans 13 amino acids. CDR3 in amino acids: CAISEGRVYEQYF. The CDR3, as DNA: TGTGCCATCAGTGAAGGCAGGGTCTACGAGCAGTACTTC.

V gene TRBV7-2 combines with J gene TRBJ2-3, with 9 bases lining up with TRBD2. V trimming: 5 bases; J trimming: 1 base; junction bases outside the gene matches: 4. Germline-derived CDR1 and CDR2 are SGHTA and FQGNSA. This CDR3 comprises 15 residues. The CDR3 here is CASSQRTSGTDTQYF. The CDR3 nucleotides read TGTGCCAGCAGCCAACGGACTAGCGGCACAGATACGCAGTATTTT. Full variable domain (remainder filled in from reference TRBV7-2 and TRBJ2-3): GAGVSQSPSNKVTEKGKDVELRCDPISGHTALYWYRQSLGQGLEFLIYFQGNSAPDKSGLPSDRFSAERTGGSVSTLTIQRTQQEDSAVYLCASSQRTSGTDTQYFGPGTRLTVL.

This chain joins TRBV2 and TRBJ1-5; 8 positions agree with TRBD1. V was pared by 6 bases and J by 0 bases, with 4 bases of the junction left unmatched. There are 15 residues in the CDR3. Germline CDR1 reads SNHLY; CDR2 reads FYNNEI. CDR3 DNA: TGTGCCAGCAGCCTGACAGGGGATAGCAATCAGCCCCAGCATTTT. Translating it yields CASSLTGDSNQPQHF.

The chain employs TRBV4-2 and TRBJ2-1; possibly TRBD1 for D (6 bases). V was pared by 3 bases and J by 5 bases, with 14 bases between. Germline CDR1 and CDR2: LGHNA and YNFKEQ. The CDR3 extends over 15 amino acids. The CDR3 loop reads CASSQRQVGDNEQFF. The CDR3 DNA reads as TGTGCCAGCAGCCAGCGACAGGTTGGAGACAATGAGCAGTTCTTC.

This rearrangement joins TRBV5-5 to TRBJ2-5; TRBD1 might be the D (5 bases). The CDR3 runs 14 residues. The V and J ends lost 7 bases and 0 bases respectively, with 13 bases between them. Germline V lookup: CDR1 SGHKS, CDR2 YYEKEE (reference sequence). CDR3 amino acids: CASGDSEYQETQYF. Written as DNA, the CDR3 is TGTGCCAGCGGCGACAGTGAGTACCAAGAGACCCAGTACTTC.

This clone was seen more than once but under ten times. The V and J genes are TRBV6-1 and TRBJ1-2; 7 bases agree with TRBD1. The CDR3 length is 15 residues. The V segment lost 5 bases and the J segment 4 bases; nucleotides outside the gene matches: 10. CDR1 MNHNS and CDR2 SASEGT come from the germline V gene. The CDR3 nucleotides are TGTGCCAGCAGTTCAACAGGGGAGGCGTTCTATGGCTACACCTTC. The encoded protein is CASSSTGEAFYGYTF.

This rearrangement joins TRBV19 to TRBJ2-7; possibly TRBD2 for D (5 bases). The V gene's germline CDR1 is LNHDA and CDR2 SQIVND (reference sequence). V gave up 5 bases and J gave up 7 bases, with 15 bases separating them. This CDR3 has 13 residues. As DNA, the CDR3 is TGTGCCAGTAGTCGGACCTTCACGGGGGAGCAGTACTTC. Amino acids: CASSRTFTGEQYF.